The rows below give T cell receptor beta chains drawn from one sample of a study of shared clonotypes between healthy human individuals. Clones were sequenced by immunoSEQ multiplex PCR, and TCRdb holds only the in-frame ones, with some missing. The sample lists some 2,500,000 clones; under 95% were seen once. The material sequenced was naive CD4+ T cells from PBMCs. The receptor set was obtained from a man between 18 and 29 years old in good health. Some clones in this sample may be carry-over from other donors' samples. Each CDR3 is given with its conserved first and last residue. Fields, in order: J gene, clone size, V gene, D gene, CDR3 protein, CDR3 DNA. D genes are given only for firm matches. Size tells how often a clone was seen (once, few, many) or the class of an expanded clone, and some rows leave it out.

TRBJ1-5	NA	TRBV6-1	TRBD1	CASSASGTAYSNQPQHF	TGTGCCAGCAGTGCGAGTGGGACAGCCTATAGCAATCAGCCCCAGCATTTT
TRBJ1-5	NA	TRBV5-1	NA	CASSFMAGSNQPQHF	TGCGCCAGCAGCTTTATGGCGGGGAGCAATCAGCCCCAGCATTTT
TRBJ2-2	NA	TRBV6-6	TRBD2	CASTDLAANTGELFF	TGTGCCAGCACCGACCTAGCGGCCAACACCGGGGAGCTGTTTTTT
TRBJ2-7	NA	TRBV28	NA	CASQAYRGHSYEQYF	TGTGCCAGCCAAGCCTACCGGGGCCACTCCTACGAGCAGTACTTC
TRBJ2-5	NA	TRBV7-2	TRBD2	CASSWTSGHLETQYF	TGTGCCAGCAGCTGGACTAGCGGGCATCTGGAGACCCAGTACTTC
TRBJ1-4	NA	TRBV7-3	NA	CASSLHPPPKEKLFF	TGTGCCAGCAGCTTACATCCCCCCCCGAAGGAAAAACTGTTTTTT
TRBJ2-2	NA	TRBV11-2	TRBD2	CASSFLAGGPNTGELFF	TGTGCCAGCAGCTTTCTAGCGGGAGGGCCCAACACCGGGGAGCTGTTTTTT
TRBJ2-5	NA	TRBV11-2	NA	CASRLVAPKRIQYF	TGTGCCAGCAGGCTAGTGGCACCAAAGAGGATCCAGTACTTC
TRBJ2-2	NA	TRBV19	NA	CASKGGELFF	TGTGCCAGTAAGGGGGGGGAGCTGTTTTTT
TRBJ1-2	NA	TRBV6-5	NA	CASSYRLANYGYTF	TGTGCCAGCAGTTATAGGCTAGCTAACTATGGCTACACCTTC
TRBJ2-7	NA	TRBV10-2	NA	CASSQVGREQYF	TGCGCCAGCAGCCAGGTAGGACGCGAGCAGTACTTC
TRBJ1-5	NA	TRBV18	TRBD1	CASSPGQGNQPQHF	TGTGCCAGCTCGCCCGGACAGGGCAATCAGCCCCAGCATTTT
TRBJ1-3	NA	TRBV5-1	NA	CASSPQDAGNTIYF	TGCGCCAGCAGCCCTCAGGATGCTGGAAACACCATATATTTT
TRBJ2-5	NA	TRBV7-2	NA	CASSAPGPETQYF	TGTGCCAGCAGCGCACCGGGACCAGAGACCCAGTACTTC
TRBJ2-3	NA	TRBV6-1	TRBD1	CASRDRRTDTQYF	TGTGCCAGCCGGGACAGGCGCACAGATACGCAGTATTTT
TRBJ2-5	NA	TRBV11-1	NA	CASSLGMRETQYF	TGTGCCAGCAGCTTAGGGATGAGGGAGACCCAGTACTTC
TRBJ1-2	NA	TRBV28	NA	CASSSLVSQGRNYGYTF	TGTGCCAGCAGTTCTCTCGTGTCGCAGGGGAGGAACTATGGCTACACCTTC
TRBJ2-7	NA	TRBV6-5	NA	CASRGSSSYEQYF	TGTGCCAGCCGCGGAAGTAGCTCCTACGAGCAGTACTTC
TRBJ2-1	NA	TRBV4-1	NA	CASSPQRHNLGEQFF	TGCGCCAGCAGCCCCCAGCGGCACAACTTGGGTGAGCAGTTCTTC
TRBJ2-6	NA	TRBV15	NA	CATDSGRDSGANVLTF	TGTGCCACCGACTCGGGAAGGGACTCTGGGGCCAACGTCCTGACTTTC
TRBJ1-1	NA	TRBV27	NA	CASSLHRSQPNTEAFF	TGTGCCAGCAGTTTACATCGCTCGCAGCCGAACACTGAAGCTTTCTTT
TRBJ2-7	NA	TRBV9	TRBD1	CASSSYGTGVPYEQYF	TGTGCCAGCAGCTCCTATGGGACAGGAGTGCCCTACGAGCAGTACTTC
TRBJ2-1	once	TRBV5-1	NA	CASSLDSSYNEQFF	TGCGCCAGCAGCTTGGACAGCTCCTACAATGAGCAGTTCTTC
TRBJ1-2	few	TRBV28	NA	CASSLLDMWGYTF	TGTGCCAGCAGCCTTCTCGACATGTGGGGCTACACCTTC
TRBJ1-5	NA	TRBV7-2	NA	CASSHQQGRSNQPQHF	TGTGCCAGCAGCCATCAACAGGGCCGGAGCAATCAGCCCCAGCATTTT
TRBJ1-1	once	TRBV19	NA	CASSTGVGTEAFF	TGTGCCAGTAGTACCGGGGTGGGGACTGAAGCTTTCTTT
TRBJ2-7	NA	TRBV27	NA	CASQPRLTYEQYF	TGTGCCAGTCAACCTCGGCTAACCTACGAGCAGTACTTC
TRBJ1-4	NA	TRBV10-3	NA	CAISEFREKLFF	TGTGCCATCAGTGAATTCCGTGAAAAACTGTTTTTT
TRBJ1-2	NA	TRBV4-1	NA	CASSQPPPLTGHLNYGYTF	TGCGCCAGCAGCCAACCACCCCCTCTAACGGGACACCTTAACTATGGCTACACCTTC
TRBJ2-2	NA	TRBV2	NA	CASSLQRLNTGELFF	TGTGCCAGCAGTTTACAGCGACTTAACACCGGGGAGCTGTTTTTT
TRBJ1-5	NA	TRBV7-7	NA	CASSLELQGCQPQHF	TGTGCCAGCAGCTTGGAACTCCAGGGCTGTCAGCCCCAGCATTTT
TRBJ1-6	NA	TRBV5-1	NA	CASTPGHPNSPLHF	TGCGCCAGCACCCCGGGACACCCAAATTCACCCCTCCACTTT
TRBJ2-1	NA	TRBV7-3	NA	CASSPQTGVEGVQFF	TGTGCCAGCAGCCCTCAGACTGGCGTAGAGGGAGTGCAGTTCTTC
TRBJ2-2	NA	TRBV11-2	TRBD2	CASRRTGAGGYTGELFF	TGTGCCAGCCGTAGGACAGGAGCGGGAGGGTATACCGGGGAGCTGTTTTTT
TRBJ2-7	once	TRBV6-6	TRBD1	CASSLDRGGYEQYF	TGTGCCAGCAGTCTCGACAGGGGCGGCTACGAGCAGTACTTC
TRBJ1-4	NA	TRBV6-1	NA	CASSEGASGEKLFF	TGTGCCAGCAGTGAGGGGGCTAGTGGTGAAAAACTGTTTTTT
TRBJ2-7	NA	TRBV5-1	NA	CASSLGLIYEQYF	TGCGCCAGCAGCTTGGGGCTGATCTACGAGCAGTACTTC
TRBJ1-1	NA	TRBV28	NA	CASMWALNAEAFF	TGTGCCAGCATGTGGGCCCTGAACGCTGAAGCTTTCTTT
TRBJ1-1	NA	TRBV30	NA	CAWSVGGNTEAFF	TGTGCCTGGAGTGTAGGTGGGAACACTGAAGCTTTCTTT
TRBJ2-1	NA	TRBV12-5	TRBD1	CASGLPQGAVDNEQFF	TGTGCTAGTGGTTTGCCCCAGGGGGCTGTTGACAATGAGCAGTTCTTC
TRBJ2-1	NA	TRBV6-5	NA	CASSYSWGHNEQFF	TGTGCCAGCAGTTACTCCTGGGGCCACAATGAGCAGTTCTTC
TRBJ1-3	NA	TRBV5-1	NA	CASNSRPSGNTIYF	TGCGCCAGCAACTCGAGGCCCTCTGGAAACACCATATATTTT
TRBJ2-7	few	TRBV2	NA	CASRRAYEQYF	TGTGCCAGCCGCAGGGCCTACGAGCAGTACTTC
TRBJ2-5	NA	TRBV5-4	TRBD2	CASSLLSSGNQETQYF	TGTGCCAGCAGCTTGCTGTCTAGCGGAAACCAAGAGACCCAGTACTTC
TRBJ2-5	NA	TRBV27	TRBD1	CASSRLLRGGETQYF	TGTGCCAGCAGTCGACTCCTCCGAGGGGGCGAGACCCAGTACTTC
TRBJ1-4	NA	TRBV2	TRBD1	CASRAGTGNEKLFF	TGTGCCAGCAGGGCCGGGACAGGAAATGAAAAACTGTTTTTT
TRBJ2-1	NA	TRBV7-9	NA	CASSLVAGRYNEQFF	TGTGCCAGCAGCTTAGTTGCGGGAAGGTACAATGAGCAGTTCTTC
TRBJ2-2	NA	TRBV7-3	NA	CASSQGELLTGELFF	TGTGCCAGCAGCCAAGGGGAGCTGCTCACCGGGGAGCTGTTTTTT
TRBJ2-4	NA	TRBV28	TRBD1	CASTEGQLKNIQYF	TGTGCCAGCACCGAGGGACAGTTAAAAAACATTCAGTACTTC
TRBJ1-3	NA	TRBV5-4	NA	CASSLPSLSGNTIYF	TGTGCCAGCAGCTTACCCAGTTTATCTGGAAACACCATATATTTT
TRBJ2-7	NA	TRBV6-5	NA	CASSLRGSYEQYF	TGTGCCAGCAGCCTCAGGGGTTCCTACGAGCAGTACTTC
TRBJ2-1	NA	TRBV7-2	TRBD2	CASSLPGGNEQFF	TGTGCCAGCAGCTTGCCGGGAGGCAATGAGCAGTTCTTC
TRBJ1-1	NA	TRBV14	NA	CASSQDRGYTEAFF	TGTGCCAGCAGCCAAGACAGGGGATACACTGAAGCTTTCTTT
TRBJ1-4	NA	TRBV28	NA	CASSLGLKVVNEKLFF	TGTGCCAGCAGTTTAGGCCTTAAAGTTGTTAATGAAAAACTGTTTTTT
TRBJ2-3	NA	TRBV7-3	NA	CASSPLGGTQYF	TGTGCCAGCAGCCCGTTGGGGGGTACGCAGTATTTT
TRBJ1-1	NA	TRBV7-2	NA	CASSPKGRFTEAFF	TGTGCCAGCAGCCCTAAGGGACGGTTCACTGAAGCTTTCTTT
TRBJ2-5	NA	TRBV4-1	NA	CASSPGWGRETQYF	TGCGCCAGCAGCCCAGGGTGGGGGCGAGAGACCCAGTACTTC